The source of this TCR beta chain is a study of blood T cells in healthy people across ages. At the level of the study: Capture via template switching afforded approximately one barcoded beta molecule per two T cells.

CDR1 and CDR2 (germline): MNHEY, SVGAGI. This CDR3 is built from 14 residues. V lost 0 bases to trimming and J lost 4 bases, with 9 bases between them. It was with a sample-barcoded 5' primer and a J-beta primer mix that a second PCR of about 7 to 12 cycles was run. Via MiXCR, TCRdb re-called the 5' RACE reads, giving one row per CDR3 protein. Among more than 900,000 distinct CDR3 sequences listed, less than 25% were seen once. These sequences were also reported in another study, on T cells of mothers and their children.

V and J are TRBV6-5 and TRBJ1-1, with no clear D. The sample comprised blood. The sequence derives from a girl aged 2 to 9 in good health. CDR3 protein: CASSYSEVVTEAFF. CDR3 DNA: TGTGCCAGCAGTTACTCAGAAGTGGTCACTGAAGCTTTCTTT.